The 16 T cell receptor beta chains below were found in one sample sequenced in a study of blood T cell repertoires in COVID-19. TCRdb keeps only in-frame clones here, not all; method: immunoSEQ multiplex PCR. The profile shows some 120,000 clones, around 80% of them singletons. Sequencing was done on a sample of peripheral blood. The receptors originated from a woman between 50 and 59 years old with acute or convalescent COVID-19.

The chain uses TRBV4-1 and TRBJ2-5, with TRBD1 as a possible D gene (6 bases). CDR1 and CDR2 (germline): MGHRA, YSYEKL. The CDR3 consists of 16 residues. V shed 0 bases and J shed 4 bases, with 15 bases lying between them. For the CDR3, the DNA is TGCGCCAGCAGCCAAGAGAGATCACAGGGTCGAGAGACCCAGTACTTC. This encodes CASSQERSQGRETQYF.

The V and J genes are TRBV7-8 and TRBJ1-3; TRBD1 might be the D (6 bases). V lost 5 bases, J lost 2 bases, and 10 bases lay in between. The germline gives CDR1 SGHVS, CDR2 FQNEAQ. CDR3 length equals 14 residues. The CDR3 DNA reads TGTGCCAGCAGCCAGAACAGGGCTGGAAACACCATATATTTT. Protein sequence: CASSQNRAGNTIYF.

CDR3 sequence (DNA): TGTGCCAGCAGTGAGGGCGGGGGAAACTATGGCTACACCTTC. This gives the protein CASSEGGGNYGYTF. The chain carries TRBV2 and TRBJ1-2; D might be TRBD1 (5 bases). In germline, CDR1 is SNHLY, CDR2 FYNNEI. V was pared by 3 bases and J by 2 bases, with 10 bases between. This CDR3 region has 14 residues.

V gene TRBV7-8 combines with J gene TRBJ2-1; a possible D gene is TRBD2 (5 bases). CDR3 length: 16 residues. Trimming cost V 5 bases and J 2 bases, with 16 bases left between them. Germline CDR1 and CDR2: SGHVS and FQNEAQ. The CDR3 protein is CASSPGEGETYNEQFF. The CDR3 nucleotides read TGTGCCAGCAGCCCTGGCGAGGGAGAAACCTACAATGAGCAGTTCTTC.

CDR3 protein: CASSHPKGRGTDTQYF. The CDR3 coding sequence is TGTGCCAGCAGCCACCCGAAGGGGCGGGGAACCGATACGCAGTATTTT. V is TRBV5-4 and J is TRBJ2-3, with D tentatively TRBD2 (6 bases). Trimming cost V 4 bases and J 6 bases, with 21 bases left between them. The CDR3 runs 16 residues. Germline lookup yields CDR1 SGHNT and CDR2 YYREEE (reference sequence).

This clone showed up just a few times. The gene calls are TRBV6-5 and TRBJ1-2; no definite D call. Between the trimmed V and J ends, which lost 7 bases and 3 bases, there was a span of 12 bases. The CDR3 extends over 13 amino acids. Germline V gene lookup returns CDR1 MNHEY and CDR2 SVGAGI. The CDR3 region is CASMYGQDYGYTF. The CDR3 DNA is TGTGCCAGCATGTATGGGCAGGACTATGGCTACACCTTC.

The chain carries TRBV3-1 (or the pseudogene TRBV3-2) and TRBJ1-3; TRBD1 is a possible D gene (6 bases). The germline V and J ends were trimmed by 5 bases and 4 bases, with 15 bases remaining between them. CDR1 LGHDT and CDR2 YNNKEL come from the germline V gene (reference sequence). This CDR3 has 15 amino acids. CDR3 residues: CASSNRAGVGNTIYF. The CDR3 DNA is TGTGCCAGCAGCAATCGGGCAGGGGTCGGAAACACCATATATTTT.

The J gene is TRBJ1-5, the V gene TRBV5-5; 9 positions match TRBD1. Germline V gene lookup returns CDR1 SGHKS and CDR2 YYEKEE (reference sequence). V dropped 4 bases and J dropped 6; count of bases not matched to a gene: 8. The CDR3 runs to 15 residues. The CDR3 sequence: CASSGGQGGSQPQHF. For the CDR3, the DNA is TGTGCCAGCAGCGGGGGACAGGGAGGTTCTCAGCCCCAGCATTTT.

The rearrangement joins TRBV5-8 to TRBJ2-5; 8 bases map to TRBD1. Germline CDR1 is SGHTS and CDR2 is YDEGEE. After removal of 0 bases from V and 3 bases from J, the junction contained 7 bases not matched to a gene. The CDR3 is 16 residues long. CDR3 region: CASSLVSGQGKETQYF. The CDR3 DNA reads TGTGCCAGCAGCTTGGTCTCCGGACAGGGAAAAGAGACCCAGTACTTC.

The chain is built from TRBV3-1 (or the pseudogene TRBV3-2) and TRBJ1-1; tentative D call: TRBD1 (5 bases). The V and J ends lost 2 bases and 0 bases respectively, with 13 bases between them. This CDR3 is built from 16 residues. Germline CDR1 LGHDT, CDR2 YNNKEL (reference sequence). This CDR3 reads CASSQSYRLMNTEAFF. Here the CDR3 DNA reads TGTGCCAGCAGCCAATCTTACAGGTTAATGAACACTGAAGCTTTCTTT.

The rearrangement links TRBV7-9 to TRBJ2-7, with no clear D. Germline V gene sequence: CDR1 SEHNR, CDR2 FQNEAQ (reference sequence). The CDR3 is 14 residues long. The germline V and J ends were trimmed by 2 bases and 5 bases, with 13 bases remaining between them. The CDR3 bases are TGTGCCAGCAGCTTATCATCCCTAAACCACGAGCAGTACTTC. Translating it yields CASSLSSLNHEQYF.

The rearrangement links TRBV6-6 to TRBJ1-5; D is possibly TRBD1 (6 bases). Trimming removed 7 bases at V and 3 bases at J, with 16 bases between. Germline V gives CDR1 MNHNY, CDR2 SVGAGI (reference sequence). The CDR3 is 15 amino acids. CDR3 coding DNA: TGTGCCAGCACCAAGGACAGCTCACTCAATCAGCCCCAGCATTTT. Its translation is CASTKDSSLNQPQHF.

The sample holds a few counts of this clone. The CDR3: CASSGSLNSPLHF. The CDR3 region has the DNA TGTGCCAGCTCCGGGTCGTTGAATTCACCCCTCCACTTT. The gene calls are TRBV3-1 (or the pseudogene TRBV3-2) and TRBJ1-6; D call uncertain. The CDR3 runs 13 residues. Germline V gives CDR1 LGHDT, CDR2 YNNKEL (reference sequence). Trimming stripped 8 bases from V and 7 bases from J, with 12 bases between.

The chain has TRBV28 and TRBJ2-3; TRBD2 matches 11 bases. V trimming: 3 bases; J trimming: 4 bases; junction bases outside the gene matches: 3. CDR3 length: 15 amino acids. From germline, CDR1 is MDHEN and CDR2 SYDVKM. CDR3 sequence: CASSLVLAGADTQYF. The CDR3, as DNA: TGTGCCAGCAGTTTGGTACTAGCGGGAGCAGATACGCAGTATTTT. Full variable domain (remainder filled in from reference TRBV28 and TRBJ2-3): DVKVTQSSRYLVKRTGEKVFLECVQDMDHENMFWYRQDPGLGLRLIYFSYDVKMKEKGDIPEGYSVSREKKERFSLILESASTNQTSMYLCASSLVLAGADTQYFGPGTRLTVL.

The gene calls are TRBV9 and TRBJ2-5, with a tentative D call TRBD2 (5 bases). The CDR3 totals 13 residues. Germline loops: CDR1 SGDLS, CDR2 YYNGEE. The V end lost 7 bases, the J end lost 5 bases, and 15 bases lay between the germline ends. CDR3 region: CASSTSSIETQYF. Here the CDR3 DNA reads TGTGCCAGCTCGACTTCTAGCATCGAGACCCAGTACTTC.

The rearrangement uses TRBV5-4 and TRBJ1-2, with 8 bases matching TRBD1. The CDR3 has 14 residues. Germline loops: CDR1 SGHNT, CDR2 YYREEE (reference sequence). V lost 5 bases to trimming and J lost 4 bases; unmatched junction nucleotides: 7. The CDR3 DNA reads TGTGCCAGCAGTTCAGGGGGCATGAGCTATGGCTACACCTTC. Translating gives CASSSGGMSYGYTF.